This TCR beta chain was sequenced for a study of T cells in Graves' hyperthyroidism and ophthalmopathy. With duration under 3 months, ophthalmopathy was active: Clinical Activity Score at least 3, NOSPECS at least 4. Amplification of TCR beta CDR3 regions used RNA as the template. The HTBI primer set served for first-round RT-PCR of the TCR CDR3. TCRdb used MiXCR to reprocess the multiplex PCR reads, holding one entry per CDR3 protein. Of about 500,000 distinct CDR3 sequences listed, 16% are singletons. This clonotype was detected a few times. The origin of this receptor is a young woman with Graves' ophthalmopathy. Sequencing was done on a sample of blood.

The CDR3 loop is CASSLNPPGTDAFF. The CDR3 DNA is TGTGCCAGCAGCTTAAACCCCCCAGGTACCGATGCTTTCTTT. The chain uses TRBV7-2 and TRBJ1-1; D not certain. The germline V gene encodes CDR1 SGHTA and CDR2 FQGNSA. CDR3 length equals 14 residues. Between the trimmed V and J ends, which lost 2 bases and 11 bases, there was a span of 18 bases.